This T cell receptor beta chain was recovered during a study of blood T cells in healthy people across ages. Findings and caveats of the study: Estimates drawn from one million T cells were deemed to understate diversity. With age, beta diversity per million T cells declined roughly linearly, significantly by 35 to 40.

As to this clonotype: The antigen is unknown.

Combining a sample-barcoded 5' primer with a J-beta primer mix, a second PCR ran for about 7 to 11 cycles. Tags on each cDNA molecule came from a template-switch adaptor with 12 random nucleotides. TCRdb analysed the 5' RACE reads with MiXCR anew, one entry per CDR3 protein. The data contain fewer than 1,000,000 distinct CDR3 sequences, around 45% of them seen just once; the ten biggest clones take up roughly 19%. The CDR3 spans 18 residues. Trimming stripped 1 base from V and 0 bases from J, with 15 bases between. Per the germline V gene, CDR1 is KGHSY and CDR2 is FQNENV. The sample taken for sequencing was blood. This chain joins TRBV16 and TRBJ1-4; D is undetermined. This receptor was taken from a man aged 60-69 years in good health. The CDR3 DNA reads as TGTGCCAGCAGCCAATTTTACTGGGCAGAAACAACTAATGAAAAACTGTTTTTT. This translates into CASSQFYWAETTNEKLFF.